This T cell receptor (beta chain) was profiled in a study of T cell repertoires in cytomegalovirus infection. Across the study: Public signatures in TCR beta pointed to CMV infection and matching HLA type. General observations from the study: Dominant in the ex vivo response were TCR beta clonotypes restricted by HLA-C and specific for CMV. Cumulative public TCR beta family frequency identified CMV carriers with the relevant HLA.

This clonotype has ten or more counts. Antigen unknown. TCRdb re-called the reads through MiXCR, storing one row per CDR3 protein. The data hold 100,000 to 150,000 distinct CDR3 sequences, with 20% to 30% observed a single time. This clonotype originated in a human donor in good health (CMV status not recorded). Some clones in this sample may be carry-over from other donors' samples. The sequenced sample consisted of PBMCs, sequenced either directly or after in vitro stimulation (not recorded which).

The DNA of the CDR3 is TGTGCCAGCAGCAAGGACAGGGCTGTGTCATACGAGCAGTACTTC. Protein sequence: CASSKDRAVSYEQYF. V usage is TRBV7-2 and J usage is TRBJ2-7, with 8 bases lining up with TRBD1. The germline CDR1 and CDR2 sequences are SGHTA and FQGNSA. The CDR3 runs to 15 residues. After removal of 5 bases from V and 4 bases from J, the junction contained 10 bases not matched to a gene.